This T cell receptor beta chain was sequenced for a study of blood T cells in healthy people across ages. Study-wide findings and caveats: Estimates based on one million T cells were treated as lower bounds. Long-lived donors exceeded aged donors in naive CD4+ cells and diversity.

Each donor gave around 9.3 milliliters of peripheral blood. With 6 bases removed from V and 8 bases from J, the gap between germline ends came to 20 bases. Germline V gives CDR1 SNHLY, CDR2 FYNNEI. The CDR3 is 15 residues long. In the case of this clonotype: Its matching antigen is unknown.

For the second PCR, which ran for 7 to 11 cycles, a sample-barcoded 5' primer and a J-beta primer mix were used. Each CDR3 protein gets one entry after TCRdb re-called the 5' RACE reads with MiXCR. This table holds under 1,100,000 distinct CDR3 sequences, around 25% found once. These data were likewise used in another study, on T cells of mothers and their children. That work adds: The authors used all extracted RNA for cDNA synthesis, at around 1.6 ug per 15 ul.

The origin of this receptor is a girl between 2 and 10 years old in good health. This sequence joins TRBV2 and TRBJ2-1; D possibly uses TRBD1 or TRBD2 (6 bases each). The specimen sequenced was blood. CDR3 in DNA: TGTGCCAGCAGCGGCATGGGGGGCCCCGACGATGAGCAGTTCTTC. Translated: CASSGMGGPDDEQFF.